This T cell receptor beta chain was recorded in a study of T cell responses to AZD1222 COVID-19 vaccine. Study details: Second doses were pooled across both intervals (about 4 or about 12 weeks). Whole-study findings and limits: The donors showed a predominance of white British ancestry and of females, with possible underestimation of clonal diversity. Spike-specific TCR breadth and depth grew following two AZD1222 doses. Close to half of all spike-specific TCRs reportedly target regions of the variants that are unmutated.

Remarks on this clone: Its cognate antigen is unknown.

Germline CDR1 reads SSHAT; CDR2 reads FNYEAQ (reference sequence). The ends lost 4 bases at V and 1 base at J; junction bases unmatched: 5. The CDR3 runs to 16 residues. Assay used: immunoSEQ multiplex PCR; TCRdb lists only in-frame clones, some missing. The table shows about 130,000 clones, with 80% to 95% occurring only once. The source is an adult in good health. The material sequenced was peripheral blood, taken on day 0 of AZD1222 vaccination. This rearrangement joins TRBV7-7 to TRBJ2-5; 11 bases are shared with TRBD2. CDR3 loop: CASSSIAGGPQETQYF. DNA of the CDR3: TGTGCCAGCAGCTCAATAGCGGGAGGGCCCCAAGAGACCCAGTACTTC.